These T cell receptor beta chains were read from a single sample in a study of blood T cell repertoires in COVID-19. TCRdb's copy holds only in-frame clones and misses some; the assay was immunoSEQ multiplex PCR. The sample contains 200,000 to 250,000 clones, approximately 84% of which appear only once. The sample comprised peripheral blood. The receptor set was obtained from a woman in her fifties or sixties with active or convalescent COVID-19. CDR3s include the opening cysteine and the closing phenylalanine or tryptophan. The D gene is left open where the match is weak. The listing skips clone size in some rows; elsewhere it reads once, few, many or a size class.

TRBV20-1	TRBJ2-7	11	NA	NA	TGCAGTGCTTGGACAGCCTACGAGCAGTACTTC	CSAWTAYEQYF
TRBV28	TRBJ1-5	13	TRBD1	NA	TGTGCCAGCGGGACAGGGGGCTATCAGCCCCAGCATTTT	CASGTGGYQPQHF
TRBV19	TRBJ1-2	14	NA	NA	TGTGCCAGTAGTATAGTGGCAGGCCTCTATGGCTACACCTTC	CASSIVAGLYGYTF
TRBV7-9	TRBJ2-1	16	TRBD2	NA	TGTGCCAGCAGCCCAACCAGGACTAGCGGCCACAATGAGCAGTTCTTC	CASSPTRTSGHNEQFF
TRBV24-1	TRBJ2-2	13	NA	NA	TGTGCCACCTTTAGTGAGAACACCGGGGAGCTGTTTTTT	CATFSENTGELFF
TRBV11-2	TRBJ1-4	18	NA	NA	TGTGCCAGCAGCTTAGATCCTCAGGGGCGTTTGGATTATGAAAAACTGTTTTTT	CASSLDPQGRLDYEKLFF
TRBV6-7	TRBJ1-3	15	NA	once	TGTGCCAGCAGTTACGGGCTGATTTCTGGAAACACCATATATTTT	CASSYGLISGNTIYF
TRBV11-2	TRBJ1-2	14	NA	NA	TGTGCCAGCAGCTCCCCAGTCGTGAACTATGGCTACACCTTC	CASSSPVVNYGYTF
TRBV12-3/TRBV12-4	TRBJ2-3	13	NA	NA	TGTGCCAGCAGTTTACTGCGTACAGATACGCAGTATTTT	CASSLLRTDTQYF
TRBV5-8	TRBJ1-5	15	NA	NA	TGTGCCAGCAGGTTCCTGGCCAGGGGTGGTCAGCCCCAGCATTTT	CASRFLARGGQPQHF
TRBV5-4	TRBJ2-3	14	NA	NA	TGTGCCAGCAGCTCCAGGGCTGGCACAGATACGCAGTATTTT	CASSSRAGTDTQYF
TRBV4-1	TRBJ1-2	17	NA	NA	TGCGCCAGCAGCCCCGTCCCCGGACACCAAAATAGTTATGGCTACACCTTC	CASSPVPGHQNSYGYTF
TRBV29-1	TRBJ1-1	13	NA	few	TGCAGCGTTGACCCGGTGGGGGCGCATGAAGCTTTCTTT	CSVDPVGAHEAFF
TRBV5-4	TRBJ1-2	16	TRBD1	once	TGTGCCAGCAGCCGTAACTTGGACAGGGCGAACTATGGCTACACCTTC	CASSRNLDRANYGYTF
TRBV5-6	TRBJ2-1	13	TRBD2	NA	TGTGCCAGCAGCCCTGGACTAGCGGCTGAGCAGTTCTTC	CASSPGLAAEQFF
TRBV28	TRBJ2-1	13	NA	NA	TGTGCCAGCAGGGACACCATATACAATGAGCAGTTCTTC	CASRDTIYNEQFF
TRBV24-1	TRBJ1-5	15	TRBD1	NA	TGTGCCACCAGTCCGGGACAGGGGAACAATCAGCCCCAGCATTTT	CATSPGQGNNQPQHF
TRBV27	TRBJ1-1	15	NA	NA	TGTGCCAGCAGTTCCGGACAGACCGTGAACACTGAAGCTTTCTTT	CASSSGQTVNTEAFF
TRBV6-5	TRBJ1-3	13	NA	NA	TGTGCCACCATCCCCCCGGCTGGAAACACCATATATTTT	CATIPPAGNTIYF
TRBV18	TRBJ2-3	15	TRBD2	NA	TGTGCCAGCTCACCCACGGAGGGGAGGGTAGATACGCAGTATTTT	CASSPTEGRVDTQYF
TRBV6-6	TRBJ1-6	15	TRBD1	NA	TGTGCCAGCAGTTACTCAACAGGGGTGGATTCACCCCTCCACTTT	CASSYSTGVDSPLHF
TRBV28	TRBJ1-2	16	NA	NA	TGTGCCAGCAGAACGGCCGGGACAATTGGGCTGCTTGGCTACACCTTC	CASRTAGTIGLLGYTF
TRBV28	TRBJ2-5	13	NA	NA	TGTGCCAGCACTACTACTGTACAAGAGACCCAGTACTTC	CASTTTVQETQYF
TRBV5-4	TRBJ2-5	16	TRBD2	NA	TGTGCCAGCAGCCGGCAAAGGGCGGGAGGTCAAGAGACCCAGTACTTC	CASSRQRAGGQETQYF
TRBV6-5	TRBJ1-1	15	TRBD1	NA	TGTGCCAGCAGTCAGACCGGGACAGGGAACACTGAAGCTTTCTTT	CASSQTGTGNTEAFF
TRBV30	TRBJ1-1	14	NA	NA	TGTGCCTGGAGCCCCAGGTCCCTGAACACTGAAGCTTTCTTT	CAWSPRSLNTEAFF
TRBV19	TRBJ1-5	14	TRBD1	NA	TGTGCCAGTAGTGGGACAGGGGGCCCTCAGCCCCAGCATTTT	CASSGTGGPQPQHF
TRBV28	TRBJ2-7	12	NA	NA	TGTGCCACATCCGAAGAGACCTACGAGCAGTACTTC	CATSEETYEQYF